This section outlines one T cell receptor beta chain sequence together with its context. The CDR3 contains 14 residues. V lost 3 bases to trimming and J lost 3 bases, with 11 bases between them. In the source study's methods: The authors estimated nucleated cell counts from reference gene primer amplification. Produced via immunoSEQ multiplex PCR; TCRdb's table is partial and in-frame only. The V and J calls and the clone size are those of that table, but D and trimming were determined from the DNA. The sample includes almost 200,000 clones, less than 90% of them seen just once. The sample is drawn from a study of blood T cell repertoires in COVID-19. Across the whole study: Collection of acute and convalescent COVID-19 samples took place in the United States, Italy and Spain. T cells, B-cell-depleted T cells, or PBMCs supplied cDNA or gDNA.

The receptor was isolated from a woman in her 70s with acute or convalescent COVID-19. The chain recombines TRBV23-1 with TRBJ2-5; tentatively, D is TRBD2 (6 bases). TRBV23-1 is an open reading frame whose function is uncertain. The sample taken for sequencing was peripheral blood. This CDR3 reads CASSHRGAKETQYF. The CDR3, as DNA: TGCGCCAGCAGTCACCGCGGGGCGAAAGAGACCCAGTACTTC.